This section outlines one T cell receptor beta chain sequence together with its context. This clonotype was seen repeatedly, ten times or more. Its antigen is still unknown. The sample holds no much larger clone one base away, and base qualities are not on file. Every donor in the study was a healthy Caucasian. Three pairs of female monozygotic twins, all aged about 18 to 29 years, were included in the twin cohort. Miltenyi CD45RO+ enrichment and human naive T-cell isolation kits were used to isolate memory (CD45RO+) and naive T cells from PBMC. The receptor library was made with 5' RACE. Sequencing was carried out with an Illumina HiSeq 2000. A universal primer binding site was introduced by template switching, and a unique molecular identifier was present in the final cDNA, enabling accurate counting of TCR cDNA molecules. Specific primers in the conserved constant-segment region were used to synthesize first-strand cDNA for TCR alpha and beta chains. To control for contamination, each cDNA library was double barcoded with a SMART-Mk sample barcode plus Illumina barcodes. Two successive PCR steps introduced TruSeq adapter sequences along with Illumina sample barcodes. Sequencing of the TCR alpha and beta cDNA libraries was done on the Illumina HiSeq platform using custom primers. The authors' analysis ran thus. MiGEC processed the raw reads to extract unique molecular identifiers, while MiXCR was used to determine the CDR3 positions. For each individual, recombination models were inferred using an EM algorithm with the repgenHMM and IGoR tools. Shared clonotype analysis was performed with the tcR package in R, normalizing sharing by the product of cloneset sizes. Out-of-frame nonproductive sequences were analyzed to study raw recombination free of thymic and clonal selection effects. TCRdb ran its own pipeline on the public reads, namely fastp trimming at Q25 and MiXCR clone calling, and kept in-frame beta chains. CDR3 protein duplicates are merged, each entry listing the most common genes and DNA. TCRdb's processing, not the authors', yielded these V and J calls. In this sample the table shows about 260,000 distinct CDR3 sequences, 5.5% to 8% of which occur a single time. The top ten hold more than 3% of the sample.

The data were obtained in a study of identical twins (TCRdb year 2016). Broadly, across the study: To test whether fetal clonotypes persist, the study used deep sequencing on TCR alpha and beta repertoires from monozygotic twins, unrelated adults of various ages, and cord blood. To rule out contamination, replicate twin experiments were performed at different times with different library preparation protocols.

On the study overall, not on this receptor specifically: Invariant T cells such as MAIT and iNKT could partly confound zero-insertion analyses, although diverse VJ usage argued against such confounding for most clonotypes. Excess twin sharing in beta out-of-frame sequences was weaker because fewer shared sequences lowered the signal-to-noise ratio. Compared with coincidental sharing between unrelated individuals, an excess of low generation-probability sequences was observed among out-of-frame TCR alpha sequences shared between twins. In monozygotic twins, recombination models systematically underestimated out-of-frame TCR alpha sharing, but the models matched the sharing seen between unrelated individuals. Because the same donors could not be followed over many years, conclusions were based on cross-sectional statistical analysis. Fewer insertions were carried by abundant cord blood beta clonotypes, a similar but weaker trend appeared in young adult naive repertoires, and no such trend appeared in memory repertoires.

V ends up 3 bases short and J 1 base short, with an unmatched junction base count of 4. Its CDR3 holds 18 amino acids, cysteine through phenylalanine. Just the 54-base CDR3 DNA is kept, in frame starting at base 1. In the germline V gene, CDR1 corresponds to SGHRS and CDR2 to YFSETQ. This sample was also put to use in a study of yellow fever vaccine responses in identical twins. As described in the second report: According to the authors, in identical twins the way T cells responded to vaccination appeared partly convergent and partly personalized. In the study, vaccine-responding T cell clones were precisely tracked in identical twins.

The receptor was isolated from a woman aged 18-30 years in good health. Recombination joined TRBV5-1 with TRBJ2-2; 15 junctional bases match TRBD2. The sequencing sample was made of memory (CD45RO+) T cells sorted from blood. The intended sense of this specimen's cell subset or site label: CD45RO+ enriched T cells. At the DNA level, the sequence is TGCGCCAGCAGCTGGGGACTAGCGGGAGGCCTGAACACCGGGGAGCTGTTTTTT. Its amino acids are CASSWGLAGGLNTGELFF. Joined to the reference TRBV5-1 and TRBJ2-2 proteins, this CDR3 gives the full variable domain: KAGVTQTPRYLIKTRGQQVTLSCSPISGHRSVSWYQQTPGQGLQFLFEYFSETQRNKGNFPGRFSGRQFSNSRSEMNVSTLELGDSALYLCASSWGLAGGLNTGELFFGEGSRLTVL.